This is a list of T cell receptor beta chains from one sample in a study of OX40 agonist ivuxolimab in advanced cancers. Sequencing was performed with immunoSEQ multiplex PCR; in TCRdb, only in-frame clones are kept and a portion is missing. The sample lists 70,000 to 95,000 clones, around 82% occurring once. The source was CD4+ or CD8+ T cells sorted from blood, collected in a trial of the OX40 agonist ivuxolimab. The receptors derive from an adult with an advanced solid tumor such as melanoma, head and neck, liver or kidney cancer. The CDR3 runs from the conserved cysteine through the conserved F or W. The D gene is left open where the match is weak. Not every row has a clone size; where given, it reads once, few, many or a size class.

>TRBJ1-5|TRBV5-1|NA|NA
CASSPLGDNQPQHF
TGCGCCAGCAGCCCCCTAGGAGACAATCAGCCCCAGCATTTT
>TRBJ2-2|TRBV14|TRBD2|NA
CASSYLLGSGGAGELFF
TGTGCCAGCAGCTACCTACTTGGTAGCGGGGGAGCCGGGGAGCTGTTTTTT
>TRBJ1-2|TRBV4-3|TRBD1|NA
CASSQAQQGDYGYTF
TGCGCCAGCAGCCAAGCCCAACAGGGGGACTATGGCTACACCTTC
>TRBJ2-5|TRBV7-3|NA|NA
CASSSTRQETQYF
TGTGCCAGCAGCTCGACACGACAAGAGACCCAGTACTTC
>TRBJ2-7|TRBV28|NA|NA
CASSLATPTGEQYF
TGTGCCAGCAGTTTAGCCACCCCAACGGGCGAGCAGTACTTC
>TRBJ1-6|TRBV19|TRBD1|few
CASGDRGRSSPLHF
TGTGCCAGTGGCGACAGGGGGCGAAGTTCACCCCTCCACTTT
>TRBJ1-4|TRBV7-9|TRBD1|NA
CASSLDRGHEKLFF
TGTGCCAGCAGTCTTGACAGGGGGCATGAAAAACTGTTTTTT
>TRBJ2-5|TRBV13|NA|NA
CASRVGGRKETQYF
TGTGCCAGCAGGGTTGGGGGGAGAAAAGAGACCCAGTACTTC
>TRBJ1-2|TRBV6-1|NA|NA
CASSPTGFNGYTF
TGTGCCAGCAGCCCTACAGGGTTCAATGGCTACACCTTC
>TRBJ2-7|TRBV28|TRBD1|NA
CASSPNDRDEQYF
TGTGCCAGCAGTCCTAACGACAGGGACGAGCAGTACTTC
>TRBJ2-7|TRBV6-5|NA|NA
CASANRGEQYF
TGTGCCAGCGCGAACCGGGGCGAGCAGTACTTC
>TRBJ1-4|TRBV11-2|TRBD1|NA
CASSFGQGGEKLFF
TGTGCCAGCAGCTTTGGGCAGGGGGGTGAAAAACTGTTTTTT
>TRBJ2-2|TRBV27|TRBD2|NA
CASSFSSRGRAAGELFF
TGTGCCAGCAGTTTTTCGTCTCGCGGGAGGGCCGCCGGGGAGCTGTTTTTT
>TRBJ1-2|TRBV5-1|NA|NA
CASSLVAGSRGYTF
TGCGCCAGCAGCTTGGTCGCAGGATCGCGGGGCTACACCTTC
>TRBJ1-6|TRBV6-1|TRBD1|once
CASRDRDSNSPLHF
TGTGCCAGCAGAGACCGGGACAGTAATTCACCCCTCCACTTT
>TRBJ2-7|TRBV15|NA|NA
CATSRLGVHEQYF
TGTGCCACCAGCAGGCTAGGGGTCCACGAGCAGTACTTC
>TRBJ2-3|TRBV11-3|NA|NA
CASSPRLGAGTADTQYF
TGTGCCAGCAGCCCTAGATTGGGGGCAGGGACCGCAGATACGCAGTATTTT
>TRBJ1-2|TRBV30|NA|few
CAWNRGNYGYTF
TGTGCCTGGAATAGGGGAAACTATGGCTACACCTTC
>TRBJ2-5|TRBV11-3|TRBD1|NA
CASSPFFYGTGRETQYF
TGTGCCAGCAGCCCATTCTTCTACGGGACAGGTCGAGAGACCCAGTACTTC
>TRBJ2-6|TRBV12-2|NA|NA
CASRCADRAGANVLTF
TGTGCAAGTCGCTGCGCGGACAGGGCTGGGGCCAACGTCCTGACTTTC